This T cell receptor (beta chain) originates from a study of CD8+ T cells in alopecia areata. Study-level information: The duration of tofacitinib was 6 to 18 months, with 6 months off drug afterward.

Collection of lesional scalp punch biopsies and peripheral blood was performed in alopecia areata patients. PBMCs provided sorted CD4+ and CD8+ T cells. The CDR3 has 15 residues. The germline gives CDR1 SGDLS, CDR2 YYNGEE. Trimming at V came to 0 bases and at J to 4 bases, leaving 1 base not matched to a gene. The sequencing template was cDNA reverse transcribed from extracted RNA. The assay was immunoSEQ multiplex PCR, and TCRdb's table has in-frame clones only and misses some. The sample has some 180,000 clones, almost 65% seen once. In the case of this clone: Other DNA sequences in this sample translate to the same CDR3.

This TCR was sampled from a human donor with alopecia areata. The V and J genes are TRBV9 and TRBJ2-1, with TRBD1 identical over 10 bases. The sample consisted of CD4+ T cells sorted from blood, taken at week 0. The CDR3 DNA sequence: TGTGCCAGCAGCGTAGGGGACAGGGGATACAATGAGCAGTTCTTC. Translated, it gives CASSVGDRGYNEQFF.